Shown below are 4 T cell receptor beta chains from a single sample sequenced in a study of CD4 T cells in relation to SARS-CoV-2 and coronaviruses. The unexposed donors gave CD4+ T cells in about 2010-2019, prior to COVID-19. Here immunoSEQ multiplex PCR was the method, and the copy in TCRdb shows in-frame clones only, minus some. The sample lists approximately 64,000 clones, about 94% seen once, with approximately 0.14% in the top ten. Sequencing was done on a sample of naive CD4+ T cells from PBMCs. Subset specified: naive CD4+ T cells isolated by negative enrichment. The origin of the receptors is a human donor in good health.

The chain joins TRBV5-1 to TRBJ2-3, with D perhaps TRBD1 (6 bases). Trimming cost V 4 bases and J 5 bases, with 11 bases left between them. Germline loops: CDR1 SGHRS, CDR2 YFSETQ. The length of the CDR3 is 13 residues. CDR3 protein: CASSPQGGDTQYF. As DNA, the CDR3 is TGCGCCAGCAGCCCCCAAGGGGGAGATACGCAGTATTTT.

The rearrangement links TRBV10-1 to TRBJ2-1, with 11 bases matching TRBD2. Germline values: CDR1 WNHNN, CDR2 SYGVQD (reference sequence). The trim removed 6 bases at V and 3 bases at J, leaving 4 bases unmatched. This CDR3 has 15 amino acids. The DNA for the CDR3 is TGCGCCAGCAGCCAGACTAGCGGGATCTACAATGAGCAGTTCTTC. Translating gives CASSQTSGIYNEQFF.

This chain uses TRBV9 with TRBJ1-4; TRBD1 matches 10 bases. The V segment lost 4 bases and the J segment 7 bases; nucleotides outside the gene matches: 7. CDR1 is SGDLS, CDR2 YYNGEE, per germline. The CDR3 has 15 amino acids. The CDR3 bases are TGTGCCAGCAGCCCCAAGACAGGGGGCGTTGAAAAACTGTTTTTT. It yields the protein CASSPKTGGVEKLFF.

V gene TRBV11-3 combines with J gene TRBJ2-1, with 10 bases matching TRBD1. From germline, CDR1 is SGHNT and CDR2 YENEEA. This CDR3 comprises 15 residues. J was trimmed by 9 bases and V by 5 bases; bases with no gene match: 10. CDR3 coding DNA: TGTGCCAGCAGCCCTACGACAGGGGGCTATAGTGAGCAGTTCTTC. Protein sequence: CASSPTTGGYSEQFF.